Listed below are T cell receptor beta chains from one sample, sequenced in a study of blood T cell repertoires in COVID-19. Produced via immunoSEQ multiplex PCR; TCRdb's table is partial and in-frame only. The sample shows some 190,000 clones, roughly 89% of them seen only once. Sample: PBMCs or T cells enriched from blood (not recorded which). Receptor source: a young woman who had been exposed to COVID-19. Both conserved end residues are part of each CDR3.

CDR3 protein: CASSDPTADTQYF
V gene: TRBV2
J gene: TRBJ2-3

CDR3 protein: CASSQDGTRYGYTF
V gene: TRBV4-1
J gene: TRBJ1-2

CDR3 protein: CASSQQGYTIYF
V gene: TRBV7-9
J gene: TRBJ1-3

CDR3 protein: CAIPGVAWHEQFF
V gene: TRBV2
J gene: TRBJ2-1

CDR3 protein: CASSPWGGSGTEAFF
V gene: TRBV11-2
J gene: TRBJ1-1

CDR3 protein: CASSPRWGVGETQYF
V gene: TRBV11-2
J gene: TRBJ2-5

CDR3 protein: CSVGSSSPDRLYGYTF
V gene: TRBV29-1
J gene: TRBJ1-2

CDR3 protein: CSASFPLGDYEQYF
V gene: TRBV20-1
J gene: TRBJ2-7

CDR3 protein: CASSQETMQGYGYTF
V gene: TRBV4-2
J gene: TRBJ1-2

CDR3 protein: CACNSGGPYEQYF
V gene: TRBV30
J gene: TRBJ2-7

CDR3 protein: CASSEDGGPNTGELFF
V gene: TRBV10-2
J gene: TRBJ2-2

CDR3 protein: CASSPGTKGTDTQYF
V gene: TRBV2
J gene: TRBJ2-3

CDR3 protein: CASSGVVLAGGGETQYF
V gene: TRBV6-1
J gene: TRBJ2-5

CDR3 protein: CASSPAGGQYTGELFF
V gene: TRBV5-1
J gene: TRBJ2-2

CDR3 protein: CASSFISGGTDTQYF
V gene: TRBV5-6
J gene: TRBJ2-3

CDR3 protein: CASSYSGGTEAFF
V gene: TRBV6-5
J gene: TRBJ1-1

CDR3 protein: CASSNSRQGKAFF
V gene: TRBV6-5
J gene: TRBJ1-1

CDR3 protein: CASRLLTGGDTEAFF
V gene: TRBV5-4
J gene: TRBJ1-1

CDR3 protein: CASSGDSTDTQYF
V gene: TRBV2
J gene: TRBJ2-3

CDR3 protein: CASSHDRGGQYF
V gene: TRBV18
J gene: TRBJ2-7

CDR3 protein: CAWSSETGGPEAFF
V gene: TRBV30
J gene: TRBJ1-1

CDR3 protein: CASSQDVSGVLGDTEAFF
V gene: TRBV4-2
J gene: TRBJ1-1

CDR3 protein: CASSIGGGRNPEAFF
V gene: TRBV19
J gene: TRBJ1-1

CDR3 protein: CAISDLETGRNEKLFF
V gene: TRBV10-3
J gene: TRBJ1-4

CDR3 protein: CAISESPGGETQYF
V gene: TRBV10-3
J gene: TRBJ2-5

CDR3 protein: CASSLSHTTNEKLFF
V gene: TRBV27
J gene: TRBJ1-4

CDR3 protein: CASSDRDRGVKLFF
V gene: TRBV19
J gene: TRBJ1-4

CDR3 protein: CAWSVPGVSSTDTQYF
V gene: TRBV30
J gene: TRBJ2-3

CDR3 protein: CASSLVRGGQPQHF
V gene: TRBV28
J gene: TRBJ1-5

CDR3 protein: CASKAQRMNTGELFF
V gene: TRBV7-2
J gene: TRBJ2-2

CDR3 protein: CASSLELADTQYF
V gene: TRBV5-4
J gene: TRBJ2-3

CDR3 protein: CATLAGGLTDTQYF
V gene: TRBV5-4
J gene: TRBJ2-3

CDR3 protein: CASSLTGSSYNEQFF
V gene: TRBV5-1
J gene: TRBJ2-1

CDR3 protein: CASSHGGGAGNQPQHF
V gene: TRBV19
J gene: TRBJ1-5

CDR3 protein: CASSYSADSSYNEQFF
V gene: TRBV6-2/TRBV6-3
J gene: TRBJ2-1

CDR3 protein: CASSPQLEGETQYF
V gene: TRBV19
J gene: TRBJ2-5

CDR3 protein: CASSQGTGTSYEQYF
V gene: TRBV4-3
J gene: TRBJ2-7

CDR3 protein: CASSINTGIYGYTF
V gene: TRBV19
J gene: TRBJ1-2

CDR3 protein: CASSEEVGNEKLFF
V gene: TRBV6-1
J gene: TRBJ1-4

CDR3 protein: CASSPGGTPYEQYF
V gene: TRBV7-3
J gene: TRBJ2-7

CDR3 protein: CASSMAGSSYNEQFF
V gene: TRBV19
J gene: TRBJ2-1

CDR3 protein: CASGLPGDSLNSPLHF
V gene: TRBV12-5
J gene: TRBJ1-6

CDR3 protein: CASSYRRTDFSGYTF
V gene: TRBV7-8
J gene: TRBJ1-2

CDR3 protein: CASSQDSSAGLRGEQYF
V gene: TRBV4-1
J gene: TRBJ2-7

CDR3 protein: CASRSLRRTGVNTEAFF
V gene: TRBV4-1
J gene: TRBJ1-1

CDR3 protein: CASSQGASGETQYF
V gene: TRBV4-1
J gene: TRBJ2-5

CDR3 protein: CASSQETLAGVGGELFF
V gene: TRBV4-2
J gene: TRBJ2-2

CDR3 protein: CSSGYDTEAFF
V gene: TRBV20-1
J gene: TRBJ1-1